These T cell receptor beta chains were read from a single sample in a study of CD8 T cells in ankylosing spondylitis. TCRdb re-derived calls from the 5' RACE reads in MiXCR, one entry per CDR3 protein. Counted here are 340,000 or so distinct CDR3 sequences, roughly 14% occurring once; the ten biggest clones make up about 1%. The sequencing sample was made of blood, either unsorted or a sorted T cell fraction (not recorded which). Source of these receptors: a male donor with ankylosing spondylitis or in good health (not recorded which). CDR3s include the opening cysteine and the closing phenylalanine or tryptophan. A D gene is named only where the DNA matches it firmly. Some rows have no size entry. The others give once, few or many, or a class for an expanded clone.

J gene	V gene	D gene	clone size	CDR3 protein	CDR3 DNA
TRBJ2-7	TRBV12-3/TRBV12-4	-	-	CASSLAGRHSYEQYF	TGTGCCAGCAGTTTGGCAGGCAGGCACTCCTACGAGCAGTACTTC
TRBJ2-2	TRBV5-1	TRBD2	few	CASSLSSGSPGELFF	TGCGCCAGCAGCTTATCTAGCGGGAGCCCCGGGGAGCTGTTTTTT
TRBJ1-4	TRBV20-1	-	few	CSARVAATNEKLFF	TGCAGTGCCAGGGTGGCAGCAACTAATGAAAAACTGTTTTTT
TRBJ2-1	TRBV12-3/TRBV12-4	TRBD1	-	CASKAGGKDEQFF	TGTGCCAGCAAGGCAGGGGGCAAGGATGAGCAGTTCTTC
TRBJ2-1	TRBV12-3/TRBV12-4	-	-	CASSFRDLRIEQFF	TGTGCCAGCAGTTTCCGGGACTTGAGGATTGAGCAGTTCTTC
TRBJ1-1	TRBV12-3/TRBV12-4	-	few	CASSSGVTEAFF	TGTGCCAGCAGTTCAGGGGTCACTGAAGCTTTCTTT
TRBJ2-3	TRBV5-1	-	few	CASSLESVTDTQYF	TGCGCCAGCAGCTTGGAGAGTGTCACAGATACGCAGTATTTT
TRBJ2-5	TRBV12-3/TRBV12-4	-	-	CASTRNPTSSLETQYF	TGTGCCAGCACCCGAAACCCCACTAGTTCCTTGGAGACCCAGTACTTC
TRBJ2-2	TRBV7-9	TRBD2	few	CASSFSLAGSRTGELFF	TGTGCCAGCAGCTTTTCCCTAGCGGGAAGTCGGACCGGGGAGCTGTTTTTT
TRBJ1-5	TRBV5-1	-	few	CASSLEGMGNQPQHF	TGCGCCAGCAGCTTGGAGGGGATGGGGAATCAGCCCCAGCATTTT
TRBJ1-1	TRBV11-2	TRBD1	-	CASSLDGTVNTEAFF	TGTGCAAGCAGCTTAGACGGGACAGTGAACACTGAAGCTTTCTTT
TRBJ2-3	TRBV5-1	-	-	CASSLQNRETDTQYF	TGCGCCAGCAGCTTGCAAAACAGGGAAACAGATACGCAGTATTTT
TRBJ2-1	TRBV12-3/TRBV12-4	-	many	CASSLGRSSYNEQFF	TGTGCCAGCAGTTTAGGCCGTAGCTCCTACAATGAGCAGTTCTTC
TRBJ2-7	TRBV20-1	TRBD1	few	CSAQDRGREYEQYF	TGCAGTGCCCAGGACAGGGGACGGGAGTACGAGCAGTACTTC
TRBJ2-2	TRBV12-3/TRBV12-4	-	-	CASSGIFTGELFF	TGTGCCAGCAGTGGGATTTTCACCGGGGAGCTGTTTTTT
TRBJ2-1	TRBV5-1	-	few	CASSSPLGNEQFF	TGCGCCAGCAGCTCACCCCTGGGCAATGAGCAGTTCTTC
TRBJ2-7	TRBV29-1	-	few	CSAARVAGPTGNEQYF	TGCAGCGCCGCCCGGGTGGCTGGCCCAACTGGCAACGAGCAGTACTTC
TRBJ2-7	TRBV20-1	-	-	CSARALGGDPREQYF	TGCAGTGCTAGAGCCCTAGGGGGGGATCCTAGGGAGCAGTACTTC
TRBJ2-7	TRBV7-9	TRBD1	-	CASSNPGQGNKDF	TGTGCCAGCAGCAACCCGGGACAGGGAAATAAGGACTTC
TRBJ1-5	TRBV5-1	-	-	CASSEGSLSGEQPQHF	TGCGCCAGCTCCGAGGGATCGTTATCAGGGGAACAGCCCCAGCATTTT
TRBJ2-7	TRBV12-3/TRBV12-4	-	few	CASDEGRVIYEQYF	TGTGCCAGCGATGAGGGTCGGGTGATCTACGAGCAGTACTTC
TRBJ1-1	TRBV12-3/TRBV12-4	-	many	CASSFNRWAEAFF	TGTGCCAGCAGTTTTAATCGGTGGGCTGAAGCTTTCTTT